The rows below give T cell receptor beta chains drawn from one sample of a study of blood T cell repertoires in COVID-19. Profiling relied on immunoSEQ multiplex PCR, and the TCRdb table lists in-frame clones only, not all of them. This table has approximately 240,000 clones, 75% to 95% appearing once. The specimen sequenced was PBMCs or T cells enriched from blood (not recorded which). The receptors originated from a woman aged 18 to 35 who had recovered from COVID-19. CDR3s include the opening cysteine and the closing phenylalanine or tryptophan. The D gene is left open where the match is weak. A row's size may be missing; if present it is once, few, many or a size class.

-	TRBV5-4	-	TRBJ1-2	CASSLPRPWTEYNGYTF	TGTGCCAGCAGCTTGCCCCGACCATGGACAGAATATAATGGCTACACCTTC
-	TRBV5-1	TRBD1	TRBJ2-3	CASSLSGQGRGFSTDTQYF	TGCGCCAGCAGCTTATCTGGACAGGGAAGGGGCTTTAGCACAGATACGCAGTATTTT
-	TRBV21-1	-	TRBJ1-3	CASSPWDSRFFPNSGNTIYF	TGTGCCAGCAGCCCGTGGGACAGCCGGTTCTTCCCCAACTCTGGAAACACCATATATTTT
-	TRBV3-1/TRBV3-2	TRBD2	TRBJ2-4	CASSPRTSGGQDIQYF	TGTGCCAGCAGCCCACGGACTAGCGGGGGCCAGGACATTCAGTACTTC
-	TRBV10-3	TRBD2	TRBJ2-7	CAISAHPGLATDEQYF	TGTGCCATCAGTGCCCACCCAGGACTAGCCACCGACGAGCAGTACTTC
-	TRBV6-5	TRBD1	TRBJ1-2	CASSLGQYYGYTF	TGTGCCAGCAGTTTGGGACAGTACTATGGCTACACCTTC
-	TRBV19	TRBD1	TRBJ2-7	CASSKIGQGAPSTYEQYF	TGTGCCAGTAGTAAGATAGGACAGGGGGCCCCGTCTACCTACGAGCAGTACTTC
-	TRBV7-8	TRBD1	TRBJ2-7	CASSRSGTGSYEQYF	TGTGCCAGCAGCCGCTCCGGGACAGGGTCCTACGAGCAGTACTTC
-	TRBV5-6	-	TRBJ2-2	CASSPLRGRELFF	TGTGCCAGCAGCCCCCTCAGGGGCCGGGAGCTGTTTTTT
once	TRBV11-3	TRBD1	TRBJ1-1	CASSWRTGVEAFF	TGTGCCAGCAGCTGGAGGACAGGGGTCGAAGCTTTCTTT
-	TRBV19	TRBD1	TRBJ1-1	CASTMTGILNTEAFF	TGTGCCAGTACCATGACAGGGATATTGAACACTGAAGCTTTCTTT
-	TRBV9	TRBD1	TRBJ1-5	CASSAEGQENQPQHF	TGTGCCAGCAGCGCCGAAGGACAGGAGAATCAGCCCCAGCATTTT
-	TRBV10-3	-	TRBJ1-2	CAISESTEGYGYTF	TGTGCCATCAGTGAGTCAACAGAAGGCTATGGCTACACCTTC
once	TRBV3-1/TRBV3-2	TRBD2	TRBJ2-3	CASSQAGRDTDTQYF	TGTGCCAGCAGCCAAGCGGGGAGGGACACAGATACGCAGTATTTT
-	TRBV6-2/TRBV6-3	-	TRBJ1-5	CASSDDYVAQHF	TGTGCCAGCAGCGACGACTATGTGGCCCAGCATTTT
-	TRBV2	-	TRBJ1-5	CASSGGNNQPQHF	TGTGCCAGCAGTGGAGGGAATAATCAGCCCCAGCATTTT
-	TRBV27	TRBD2	TRBJ2-3	CASSLSYPGSGRTRRRSTDTQYF	TGTGCCAGCAGTTTATCCTATCCCGGTAGCGGGAGAACTCGGCGGCGTAGCACAGATACGCAGTATTTT
-	TRBV4-3	-	TRBJ1-5	CASSRTVSNQPQHF	TGCGCCAGCAGCCGGACAGTTAGCAATCAGCCCCAGCATTTT
-	TRBV27	TRBD2	TRBJ2-3	CASTPGRASTDTQYF	TGTGCCAGCACCCCTGGGAGGGCTAGCACAGATACGCAGTATTTT
-	TRBV5-4	-	TRBJ1-2	CASSATGLYGYTF	TGTGCCAGCAGCGCCACAGGCCTATATGGCTACACCTTC
-	TRBV3-1/TRBV3-2	-	TRBJ1-5	CASSQNLDSRNQPQHF	TGTGCCAGCAGCCAAAACCTGGACAGCCGCAATCAGCCCCAGCATTTT
-	TRBV29-1	TRBD1	TRBJ1-2	CSVEPGQGVYGYTF	TGCAGCGTCGAACCGGGACAGGGAGTCTATGGCTACACCTTC
-	TRBV14	-	TRBJ1-6	CASSQERGANSPLHF	TGTGCCAGCAGCCAAGAGCGGGGGGCTAATTCACCCCTCCACTTT
-	TRBV14	-	TRBJ1-2	CASSQDRTYGYTF	TGTGCCAGCAGCCAAGACAGAACCTATGGCTACACCTTC
-	TRBV15	TRBD2	TRBJ2-3	CATSRGLAGGDTQYF	TGTGCCACCAGCAGAGGTCTAGCGGGAGGAGATACGCAGTATTTT